Described below is a single TCR beta chain sequence and its context. Data came from immunoSEQ multiplex PCR; TCRdb stores just in-frame clones and leaves some out. The data contain roughly 40,000 clones, 94% of them seen just once; the ten biggest clones take up under 0.4%. The record originates from a study of T cell changes during pregnancy in multiple sclerosis. This specimen was CD4+ T cells from peripheral blood mononuclear cells, taken after pregnancy. This clonotype originated in a female donor with multiple sclerosis, enrolled in a pregnancy study.

CDR3 protein: CASSPGTGVPETQYF. DNA for the CDR3: TGTGCCAGCAGCCCCGGGACAGGGGTACCAGAGACCCAGTACTTC. V gene TRBV2 combines with J gene TRBJ2-5, with 10 bases identical to TRBD1. V lost 6 bases, J lost 4 bases, and 8 bases stayed unmatched. Germline CDR1 reads SNHLY; CDR2 reads FYNNEI. The CDR3 is made up of 15 amino acids.